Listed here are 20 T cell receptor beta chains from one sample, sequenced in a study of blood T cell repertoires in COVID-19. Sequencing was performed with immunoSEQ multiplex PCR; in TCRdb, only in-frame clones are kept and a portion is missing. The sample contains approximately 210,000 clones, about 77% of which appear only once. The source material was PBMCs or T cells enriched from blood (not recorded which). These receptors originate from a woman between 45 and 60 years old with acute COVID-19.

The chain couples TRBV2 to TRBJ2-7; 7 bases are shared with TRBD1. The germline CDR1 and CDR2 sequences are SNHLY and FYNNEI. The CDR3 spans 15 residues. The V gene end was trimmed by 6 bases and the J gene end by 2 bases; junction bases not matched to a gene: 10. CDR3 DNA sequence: TGTGCCAGCAGACGAGGACAGGCAGACACCTACGAGCAGTACGTC. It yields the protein CASRRGQADTYEQYV.

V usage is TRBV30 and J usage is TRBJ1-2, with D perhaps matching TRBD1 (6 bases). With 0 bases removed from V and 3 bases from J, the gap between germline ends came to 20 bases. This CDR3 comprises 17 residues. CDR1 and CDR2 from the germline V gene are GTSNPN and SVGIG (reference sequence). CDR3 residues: CAWSVVLGARGDYGYTF. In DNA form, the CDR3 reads TGTGCCTGGAGTGTGGTTTTGGGTGCCAGGGGCGACTATGGCTACACCTTC.

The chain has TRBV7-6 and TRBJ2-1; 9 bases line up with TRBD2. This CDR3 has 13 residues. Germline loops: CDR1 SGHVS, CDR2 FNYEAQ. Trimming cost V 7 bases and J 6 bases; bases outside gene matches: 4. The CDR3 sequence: CASTPSGVNEQFF. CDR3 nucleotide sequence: TGTGCCAGCACCCCTAGCGGGGTCAATGAGCAGTTCTTC.

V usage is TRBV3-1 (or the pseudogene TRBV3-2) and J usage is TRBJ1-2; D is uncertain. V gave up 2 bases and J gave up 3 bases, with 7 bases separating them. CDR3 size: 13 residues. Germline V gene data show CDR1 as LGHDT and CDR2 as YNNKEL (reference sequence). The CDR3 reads CASSQRRDYGYTF. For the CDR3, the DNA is TGTGCCAGCAGCCAAAGGAGGGACTATGGCTACACCTTC.

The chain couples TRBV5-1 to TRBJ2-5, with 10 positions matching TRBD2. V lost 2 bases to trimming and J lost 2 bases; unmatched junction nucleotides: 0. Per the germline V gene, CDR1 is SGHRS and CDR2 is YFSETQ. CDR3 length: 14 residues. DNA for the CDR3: TGCGCCAGCAGCTTACTAGCGGGGCAAGAGACCCAGTACTTC. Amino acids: CASSLLAGQETQYF.

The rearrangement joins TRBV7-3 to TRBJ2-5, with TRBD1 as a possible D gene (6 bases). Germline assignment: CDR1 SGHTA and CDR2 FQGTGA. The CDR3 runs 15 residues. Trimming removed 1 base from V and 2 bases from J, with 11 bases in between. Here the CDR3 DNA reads TGTGCCAGCAGCTTAAAATGGGGGCAGCAAGAGACCCAGTACTTC. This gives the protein CASSLKWGQQETQYF.

The CDR3 coding sequence is TGTGCCAGCGGGCGGACAGTGGGCTACGAGCAGTACGTC. This codes for CASGRTVGYEQYV. The chain employs TRBV6-5 and TRBJ2-7; a weak D match, TRBD1 (6 bases). The V gene lost 8 bases and the J gene lost 3 bases, with 14 bases spanning the gap. Germline CDR1 MNHEY, CDR2 SVGAGI. The CDR3 contains 13 residues.

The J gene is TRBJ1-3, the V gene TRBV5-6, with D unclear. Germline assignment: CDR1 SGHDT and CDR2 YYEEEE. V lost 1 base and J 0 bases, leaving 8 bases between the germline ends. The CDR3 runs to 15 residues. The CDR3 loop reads CASSLRGHSGNTIYF. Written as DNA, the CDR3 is TGTGCCAGCAGCTTGCGAGGGCACTCTGGAAACACCATATATTTT.

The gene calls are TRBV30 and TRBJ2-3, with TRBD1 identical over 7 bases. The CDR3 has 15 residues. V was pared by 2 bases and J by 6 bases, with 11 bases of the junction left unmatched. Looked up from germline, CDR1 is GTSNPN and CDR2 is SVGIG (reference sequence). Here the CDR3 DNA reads TGTGCCTGGAGTAAAACAGGGGCGCAAGGGGATACGCAGTATTTT. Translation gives CAWSKTGAQGDTQYF.

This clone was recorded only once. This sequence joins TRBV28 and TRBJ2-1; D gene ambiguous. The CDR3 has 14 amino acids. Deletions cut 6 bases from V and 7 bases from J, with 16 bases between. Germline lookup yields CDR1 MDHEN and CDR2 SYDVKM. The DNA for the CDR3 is TGTGCCAGCAGGGCTCATCGGGTTCGGAATGAGCAGTTCTTC. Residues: CASRAHRVRNEQFF.

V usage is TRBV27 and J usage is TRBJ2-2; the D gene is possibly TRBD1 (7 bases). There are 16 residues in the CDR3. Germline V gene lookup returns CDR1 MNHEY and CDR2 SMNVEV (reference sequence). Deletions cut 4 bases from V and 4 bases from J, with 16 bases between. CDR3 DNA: TGTGCCAGCAGTTCCCCGGGGGACAGAGGCACCGGGGAGCTGTTTTTT. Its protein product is CASSSPGDRGTGELFF.

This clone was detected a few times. The CDR3 nucleotides are TGTGCCAGCAGTGAAGGCATAGGGGATGGAAACACCATATATTTT. It translates to CASSEGIGDGNTIYF. The J gene is TRBJ1-3, the V gene TRBV2, with D possibly being TRBD1 (5 bases). The germline gives CDR1 SNHLY, CDR2 FYNNEI. V gave up 1 base and J gave up 3 bases, with 10 bases separating them. The CDR3 is made up of 15 amino acids. The complete variable domain, with remaining parts taken from reference TRBV2 and TRBJ1-3, reads EPEVTQTPSHQVTQMGQEVILRCVPISNHLYFYWYRQILGQKVEFLVSFYNNEISEKSEIFDDQFSVERPDGSNFTLKIRSTKLEDSAMYFCASSEGIGDGNTIYFGEGSWLTVV.

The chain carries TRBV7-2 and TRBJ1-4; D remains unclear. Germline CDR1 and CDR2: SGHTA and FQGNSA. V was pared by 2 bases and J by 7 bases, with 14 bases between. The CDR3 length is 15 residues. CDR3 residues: CASSLSLRSGEKLFF. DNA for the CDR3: TGTGCCAGCAGCTTAAGCTTGCGGAGTGGTGAAAAACTGTTTTTT.

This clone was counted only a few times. The CDR3 loop reads CATFHRGLNYGYTF. In DNA form, the CDR3 reads TGTGCCACATTCCACAGGGGGCTTAACTATGGCTACACCTTC. The rearrangement joins TRBV6-4 to TRBJ1-2; the match to TRBD1 covers 9 bases. The germline V gene encodes CDR1 MRHNA and CDR2 SNTAGT. Unmatched junction bases numbered 7, after V lost 10 bases and J lost 1 base. The CDR3 spans 14 residues.

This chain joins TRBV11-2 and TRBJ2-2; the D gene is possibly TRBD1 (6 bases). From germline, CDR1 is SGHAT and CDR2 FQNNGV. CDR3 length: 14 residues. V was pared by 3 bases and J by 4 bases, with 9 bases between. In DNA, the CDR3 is TGTGCCAGCAGCTTGGGGGCGGGCACCGGGGAGCTGTTTTTT. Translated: CASSLGAGTGELFF.

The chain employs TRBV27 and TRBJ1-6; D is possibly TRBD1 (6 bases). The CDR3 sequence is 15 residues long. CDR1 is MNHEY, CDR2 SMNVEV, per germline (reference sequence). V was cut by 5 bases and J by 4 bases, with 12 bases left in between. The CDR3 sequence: CASSPRTDYNSPLHF. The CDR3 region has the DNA TGTGCCAGCAGTCCTCGGACAGATTATAATTCACCCCTCCACTTT.

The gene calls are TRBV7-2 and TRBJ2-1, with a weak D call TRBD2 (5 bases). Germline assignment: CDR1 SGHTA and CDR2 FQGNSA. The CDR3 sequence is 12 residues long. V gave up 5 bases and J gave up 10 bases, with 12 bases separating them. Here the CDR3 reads CASSQPGTEQFF. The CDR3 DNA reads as TGTGCCAGCAGCCAACCGGGAACCGAGCAGTTCTTC.

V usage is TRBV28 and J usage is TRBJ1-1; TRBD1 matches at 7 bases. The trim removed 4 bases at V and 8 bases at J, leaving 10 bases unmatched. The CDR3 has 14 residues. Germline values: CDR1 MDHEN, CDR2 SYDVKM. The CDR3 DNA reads TGTGCCAGCAGTTCGGGACAGCATGAAGAGGAAGCTTTCTTT. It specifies CASSSGQHEEEAFF. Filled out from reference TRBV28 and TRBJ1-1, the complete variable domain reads DVKVTQSSRYLVKRTGEKVFLECVQDMDHENMFWYRQDPGLGLRLIYFSYDVKMKEKGDIPEGYSVSREKKERFSLILESASTNQTSMYLCASSSGQHEEEAFFGQGTRLTVV.

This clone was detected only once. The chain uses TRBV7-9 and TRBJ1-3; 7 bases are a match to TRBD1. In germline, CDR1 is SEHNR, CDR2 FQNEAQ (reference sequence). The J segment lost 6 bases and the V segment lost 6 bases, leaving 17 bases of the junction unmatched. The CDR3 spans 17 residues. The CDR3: CASRPYYQTGPENTIYF. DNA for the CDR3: TGTGCCAGCAGACCATATTACCAGACAGGGCCCGAAAACACCATATATTTT. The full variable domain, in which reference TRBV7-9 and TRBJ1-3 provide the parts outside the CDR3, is DTGVSQNPRHKITKRGQNVTFRCDPISEHNRLYWYRQTLGQGPEFLTYFQNEAQLEKSRLLSDRFSAERPKGSFSTLEIQRTEQGDSAMYLCASRPYYQTGPENTIYFGEGSWLTVV.

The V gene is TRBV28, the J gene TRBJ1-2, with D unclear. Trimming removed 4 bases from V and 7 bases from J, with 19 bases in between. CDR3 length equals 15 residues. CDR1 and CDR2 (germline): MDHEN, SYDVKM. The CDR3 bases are TGTGCCAGCAGTTCCTCTCGGGTCGCACGAGGTGGCTACACCTTC. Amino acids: CASSSSRVARGGYTF.